The clone carrying this TCR beta chain turned up a few times. Antigen: not known. The junction differs from germline at one of its ends, possibly a read error. This CDR3 spans 20 amino acids. Germline V CDR1 and CDR2: SSHAT, FNYEAQ (reference sequence). This sample is part of a study of T cell repertoires in cytomegalovirus infection. TCRdb passed the reads through MiXCR, listing each CDR3 protein once. The sample yields about 920,000 distinct CDR3 sequences, around 30% seen once. This clonotype originated in a human donor in good health (CMV status not recorded). Some clones in this sample may be carry-over from other donors' samples. Material: cultured CD8+ T cells from PBMCs, obtained from culture after CMV antigen stimulation. This chain connects TRBV7-7 to TRBJ2-3; 11 bases map to TRBD2. The CDR3 region has the DNA TGTGCTAGCAGTCTACGCGGGGGAAGTAGCGGGGGGGCTTTTACGGATACGCAGTATTTT. Its protein is CASSLRGGSSGGAFTDTQYF. The full variable domain, in which reference TRBV7-7 and TRBJ2-3 provide the parts outside the CDR3, is GAGVSQSPRYKVTKRGQDVTLRCDPISSHATLYWYQQALGQGPEFLTYFNYEAQPDKSGLPSDRFSAERPEGSISTLTIQRTEQRDSAMYRCASSLRGGSSGGAFTDTQYFGPGTRLTVL.